These 19 T cell receptor beta chains share one sample of origin, sequenced in a study of control samples from healthy donors and cancer patients. The data were produced by immunoSEQ multiplex PCR, yet TCRdb's version contains in-frame clones alone and is incomplete. The sample includes under 80,000 clones, 80% to 95% of them seen just once. Sequenced: PBMCs. The source is a woman aged 40 to 55 with lung cancer.

Here the CDR3 DNA reads TGTGCCAGCGCCCCTGGTGGGGCAGGGTCGGGTGAAGCTTTCTTT. Protein product: CASAPGGAGSGEAFF. The rearrangement links TRBV2 to TRBJ1-1; maybe TRBD1 (5 bases). The CDR3 covers 15 residues. Germline CDR1 is SNHLY and CDR2 is FYNNEI. Trimming took 8 bases from V and 7 from J, leaving 23 bases between them.

This chain uses TRBV4-1 with TRBJ1-1; perhaps TRBD1 as D (5 bases). The CDR3 is 16 residues long. CDR1 and CDR2 from the germline V gene are MGHRA and YSYEKL. Between the trimmed V and J ends, which lost 3 bases and 2 bases, there was a span of 16 bases. CDR3 DNA: TGCGCCAGCAGCCAGGCCGGGACTCGGGTAAACACTGAAGCTTTCTTT. As protein: CASSQAGTRVNTEAFF.

The chain couples TRBV4-1 to TRBJ1-5, with TRBD1 matching over 7 bases. The CDR3 contains 19 residues. Germline CDR1 reads MGHRA; CDR2 reads YSYEKL. The J segment lost 2 bases and the V segment lost 4 bases, leaving 17 bases of the junction unmatched. The CDR3: CASSRVPHDRDGGNQPQHF. For the CDR3, the DNA is TGCGCCAGCAGCCGAGTACCCCACGACAGGGATGGAGGCAATCAGCCCCAGCATTTT.

The V gene is TRBV6-1, the J gene TRBJ1-4; D is perhaps TRBD1 (6 bases). Trimming removed 0 bases from V and 5 bases from J, with 13 bases in between. This CDR3 is 16 amino acids long. Germline CDR1 reads MNHNS; CDR2 reads SASEGT. The CDR3 here is CASSEAAYGGNEKLFF. In DNA, the CDR3 is TGTGCCAGCAGTGAAGCGGCCTACGGGGGCAATGAAAAACTGTTTTTT.

This sequence joins TRBV11-2 and TRBJ1-1, with TRBD1 as a possible D gene (6 bases). Trimming removed 5 bases at V and 1 base at J, with 8 bases between. CDR3 length: 13 amino acids. Germline V CDR1 and CDR2: SGHAT, FQNNGV. This chain's CDR3 is CASSQDRNTEAFF. Here the CDR3 DNA reads TGTGCCAGCAGCCAGGACAGGAACACTGAAGCTTTCTTT.

This chain uses TRBV6-5 with TRBJ1-5; 12 nucleotides line up with TRBD1. Germline assignment: CDR1 MNHEY and CDR2 SVGAGI. This CDR3 spans 14 amino acids. Losses at the gene ends were 9 bases for V and 8 bases for J; bases not matched to a gene: 8. DNA of the CDR3: TGTGCCAGTACCTTGGGGACAGGGGGCGAGCCCCAGCATTTT. It specifies CASTLGTGGEPQHF.

This chain links TRBV18 with TRBJ2-3; 14 nucleotides agree with TRBD2. The germline V gene encodes CDR1 KGHSH and CDR2 LQKENI. With 5 bases clipped from V and 2 bases from J, the junction kept 9 bases outside the gene matches. This CDR3 contains 18 residues. CDR3 sequence: CASSALRLAGGLTDTQYF. Written as DNA, the CDR3 is TGTGCCAGCTCAGCCCTACGACTAGCGGGGGGGCTCACAGATACGCAGTATTTT.

This chain links TRBV30 with TRBJ1-2, with unresolved D. The V gene lost 4 bases and the J gene lost 5 bases, with 17 bases spanning the gap. CDR3 size: 14 residues. Germline values: CDR1 GTSNPN, CDR2 SVGIG (reference sequence). The CDR3 here is CAWITDFGRYGYTF. The CDR3 DNA reads TGTGCCTGGATAACGGACTTCGGGAGATATGGCTACACCTTC.

This chain joins TRBV19 and TRBJ2-2, with 8 bases fitting TRBD1. CDR3 length: 15 residues. Trimming cost V 7 bases and J 5 bases; bases outside gene matches: 9. Germline V lookup: CDR1 LNHDA, CDR2 SQIVND (reference sequence). The CDR3 region is CASTTTGAGTGELFF. In nucleotides, the CDR3 is TGTGCCAGTACCACGACAGGGGCAGGGACCGGGGAGCTGTTTTTT.

In its sample, this clone was seen once. The J gene is TRBJ2-1, the V gene TRBV7-8, with a weak D call TRBD2 (5 bases). Trimming left V 2 bases short and J 8 bases short, with 13 bases between. Germline V gives CDR1 SGHVS, CDR2 FQNEAQ. The CDR3 contains 14 residues. The CDR3 nucleotides are TGTGCCAGCAGCTTACCGAGAGGGAGCGATGAGCAGTTCTTC. Translation: CASSLPRGSDEQFF.

The J gene is TRBJ1-2, the V gene TRBV13; D is unclear. The CDR3 is made up of 11 amino acids. V was pared by 5 bases and J by 8 bases, with 9 bases between. Germline CDR1 PRHDT, CDR2 FYEKMQ (reference sequence). The CDR3 region has the DNA TGTGCCAGCAGCCGGAGGTCAGGCTACACCTTC. Its translation: CASSRRSGYTF.

In this sample, this clone turned up once. The rearrangement joins TRBV5-6 to TRBJ1-1; tentatively, D is TRBD1 (5 bases). Deletions cut 2 bases from V and 3 bases from J, with 11 bases between. Germline CDR1 SGHDT, CDR2 YYEEEE. The CDR3 covers 14 residues. CDR3 residues: CASSFPGLDTEAFF. As DNA, the CDR3 is TGTGCCAGCAGCTTCCCGGGGCTGGACACTGAAGCTTTCTTT.

The gene calls are TRBV29-1 and TRBJ2-7; D is unresolved. Germline values: CDR1 SQVTM, CDR2 ANQGSEA. V was trimmed by 3 bases and J by 7 bases, leaving 13 bases between them. The CDR3 runs to 12 residues. CDR3 sequence: CSVERTVGEQYF. The CDR3 nucleotides read TGCAGCGTTGAGAGGACGGTGGGGGAGCAGTACTTC.

The CDR3 here is CASSQVDEQFF. CDR3 in DNA: TGTGCCAGCAGCCAAGTGGATGAGCAGTTCTTC. V and J are TRBV3-1 (or the pseudogene TRBV3-2) and TRBJ2-1, with D unresolved. This CDR3 has 11 amino acids. Trimming removed 1 base at V and 8 bases at J, with 3 bases between. Per germline, CDR1 LGHDT and CDR2 YNNKEL (reference sequence).

In the case of this clone: Compared with germline, one end of the junction differs, possibly owing to a read error. The chain couples TRBV7-8 to TRBJ2-3, with D hard to call. The CDR3 has 15 residues. Germline CDR1 SGHVS, CDR2 FQNEAQ. The CDR3 sequence is CASTLDPVGTDTQYF. CDR3 sequence (DNA): TGTGCCAGCACCTTAGATCCGGTAGGCACAGATACGCAGTATTTT.

This clone was counted a single time. This chain links TRBV9 with TRBJ2-7; D unresolved. This CDR3 comprises 15 residues. Germline V CDR1 and CDR2: SGDLS, YYNGEE. V lost 0 bases and J lost 2, with 12 bases in between. The chain's CDR3 is CASSVGITTTYEQYF. The DNA for the CDR3 is TGTGCCAGCAGCGTAGGGATCACTACCACCTACGAGCAGTACTTC.

The rearrangement uses TRBV12-3 or TRBV12-4 and TRBJ1-3; D might be TRBD1 (5 bases). This CDR3 comprises 12 residues. Trimming removed 6 bases from V and 6 bases from J, with 9 bases in between. The CDR3 DNA follows: TGTGCCAGCAGGGGGGTAATAAACACCATATATTTT. Translating gives CASRGVINTIYF.

Here the CDR3 reads CASSLEWATITGELFF. In DNA, the CDR3 is TGTGCCAGCAGCTTAGAGTGGGCGACAATCACCGGGGAGCTGTTTTTT. The V and J genes are TRBV11-3 and TRBJ2-2, with unresolved D. Germline V gives CDR1 SGHNT, CDR2 YENEEA. The CDR3 sequence is 16 residues long. V was cut by 0 bases and J by 4 bases, with 12 bases left in between.

The rearrangement joins TRBV23-1 to TRBJ1-2; 10 positions match TRBD1. TRBV23-1 is reported as an ORF; its role is uncertain. The CDR3 totals 15 residues. Losses at the gene ends were 4 bases for V and 1 base for J; bases not matched to a gene: 3. The CDR3 DNA follows: TGCGCCAGCAGTCTTGGACAGGGGGGTAACTATGGCTACACCTTC. Amino acid sequence: CASSLGQGGNYGYTF.